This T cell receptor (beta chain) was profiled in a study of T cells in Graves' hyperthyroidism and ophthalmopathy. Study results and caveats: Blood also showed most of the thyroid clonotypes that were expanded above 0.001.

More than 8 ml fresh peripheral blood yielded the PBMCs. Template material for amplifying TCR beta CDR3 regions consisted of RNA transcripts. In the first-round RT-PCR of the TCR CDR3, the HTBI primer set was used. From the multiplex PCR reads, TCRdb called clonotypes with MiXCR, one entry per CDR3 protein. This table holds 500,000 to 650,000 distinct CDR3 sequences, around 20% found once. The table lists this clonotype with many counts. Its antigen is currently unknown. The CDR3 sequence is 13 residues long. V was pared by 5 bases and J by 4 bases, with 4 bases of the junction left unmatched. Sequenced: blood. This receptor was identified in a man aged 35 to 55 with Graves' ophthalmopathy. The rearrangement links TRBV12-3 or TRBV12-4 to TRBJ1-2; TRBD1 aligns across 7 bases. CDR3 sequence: CASSTGAIYGYTF. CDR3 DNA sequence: TGTGCCAGCAGTACAGGGGCGATCTATGGCTACACCTTC.